This T cell receptor beta chain was captured in a study of blood T cell repertoires in COVID-19 (dated by TCRdb to 2019 to 2021). Context from the whole study: Collaborator samples came from the United States, Italy and Spain and covered acute and convalescent phases of COVID-19. The material from the prospective study consisted of cDNA or gDNA derived from T cells, B-cell-depleted T cells, or PBMCs. The dataset comprised deeply sampled blood TCRbeta repertoires from subjects exposed to, actively infected with, or recovered from COVID-19. The repertoires were released in a freely available public database intended as a resource for research on the immune response to SARS-CoV-2. The samples were drawn from two sources: the first 160 participants of the ongoing ImmuneRACE study, and 1,254 subjects contributed by 6 global collaborators. A de-identified subject ID, COVID-19 status, age in years and sex were almost always included in the sample metadata. Where available, HLA class I and class II types were obtained from metadata supplied by the sample provider rather than from assay-based typing. The paper's findings and limits, for the study overall: The quantity of clinical and demographic metadata differed by source and by participant and was supplied without curation.

The immunoSEQ Assay, a bias-controlled multiplex PCR, was used to amplify TCRbeta CDR3 regions from genomic DNA. As for how the authors treated the data: The number of nucleated cells in each sample was estimated by amplification of reference gene primers within the assay. To quantify the absolute abundance of each unique TCRbeta CDR3 rearrangement, sequence reads were collapsed and filtered. Productive Simpson clonality was computed per sample as the square root of Simpson's diversity index over productive rearrangements. The clones in this table, taken by TCRdb from immuneACCESS, are in-frame only. Not every clone is retained; where verified, under half of the shortfall comes from an unresolved V gene, and the cause of the rest is unknown. That table is the source of V, J and clone size, and D and trimming were worked out from the DNA. Across this sample there are some 180,000 clones, with 88% seen only once. 5.5% to 7% of the sample comes from the top ten.

Including cysteine and phenylalanine, the CDR3 has 14 amino acids. Just CDR3 DNA is preserved here, 42 bases in frame from base 1. CDR1 MNHEY and CDR2 SVGEGT are derived from the germline V gene. V and J lose 5 bases and 0 bases, and a span of 8 bases separates them. Comments on this clone: The clone's antigen remains unknown. Base-call qualities are not available, and no considerably larger clone is one nucleotide away.

The collaborating institutions used their own protocols to collect whole blood in K2EDTA tubes. For TCRbeta analysis, collaborators shipped samples as frozen whole blood, isolated PBMCs, or DNA extracted from either of those sample types. The rearranged chain carries TRBV6-2 or TRBV6-3 and TRBJ1-3; confidence is insufficient to name the D gene. This TCR derives from a man between 35 and 55 years old with active or convalescent COVID-19. The material sequenced was peripheral blood. The nucleotides are TGTGCCAGCAGTCGGGTGAACTCTGGAAACACCATATATTTT. It translates to CASSRVNSGNTIYF.